The 2 T cell receptor beta chains below were found in one sample sequenced in a study of neurological immune-mediated disorders. MiXCR was run by TCRdb on the 5' RACE reads, yielding one entry per CDR3 protein. The table has tens of thousands of distinct CDR3 sequences, about 25% seen once. The sample's time point: technical triplicate 2. Sequencing was performed on PBMCs. These receptors were obtained from a man in his 60s with HTLV-1-associated myelopathy (HAM/TSP).

This clonotype was seen more than once but under ten times. The V and J genes are TRBV5-1 and TRBJ2-7; 7 bases map to TRBD1. The CDR3 has 15 residues. Per germline, CDR1 SGHRS and CDR2 YFSETQ. After removal of 2 bases from V and 2 bases from J, the junction contained 7 bases not matched to a gene. CDR3 bases: TGCGCCAGCAGCTTAACCTATACAGGGGCCTACGAGCAGTACTTC. It encodes CASSLTYTGAYEQYF.

This clonotype appeared many times. The chain links TRBV2 to TRBJ2-5; perhaps D is TRBD1 or TRBD2 (6 bases each). The CDR3 has 14 amino acids. The V end lost 8 bases, the J end lost 3 bases, and 16 bases lay between the germline ends. The germline CDR1 and CDR2 sequences are SNHLY and FYNNEI. The CDR3 DNA follows: TGTGCCAGCCAACGGGAGTACAGGGAAGAGACCCAGTACTTC. Translating gives CASQREYREETQYF.